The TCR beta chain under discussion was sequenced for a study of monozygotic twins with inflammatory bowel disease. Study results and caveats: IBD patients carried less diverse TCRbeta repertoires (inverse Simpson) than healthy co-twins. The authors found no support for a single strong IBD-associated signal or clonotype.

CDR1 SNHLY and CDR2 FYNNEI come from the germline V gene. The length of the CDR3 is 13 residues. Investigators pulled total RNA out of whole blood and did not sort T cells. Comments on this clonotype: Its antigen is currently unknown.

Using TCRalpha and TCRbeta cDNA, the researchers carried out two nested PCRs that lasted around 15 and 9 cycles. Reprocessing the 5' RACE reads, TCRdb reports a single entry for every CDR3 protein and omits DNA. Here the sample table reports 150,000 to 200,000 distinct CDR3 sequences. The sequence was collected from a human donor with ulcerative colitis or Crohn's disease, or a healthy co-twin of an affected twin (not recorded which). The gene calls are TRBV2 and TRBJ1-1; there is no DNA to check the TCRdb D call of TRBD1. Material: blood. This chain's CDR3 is CASSPSWTGEAFF.